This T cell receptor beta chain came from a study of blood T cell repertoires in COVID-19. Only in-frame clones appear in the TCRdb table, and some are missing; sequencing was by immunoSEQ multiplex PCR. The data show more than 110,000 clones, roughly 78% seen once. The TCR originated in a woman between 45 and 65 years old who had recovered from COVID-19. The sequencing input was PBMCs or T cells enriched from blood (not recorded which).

The CDR3: CASSLRERNTIYF. The CDR3 nucleotides are TGTGCCAGCAGCTTGCGGGAGCGAAACACCATATATTTT. The chain has TRBV5-6 and TRBJ1-3; D is unclear. V gave up 1 base and J gave up 5 bases, with 7 bases separating them. This CDR3 comprises 13 residues. From germline, CDR1 is SGHDT and CDR2 YYEEEE.